Below, one TCR beta chain is given with its context. Sequencing used immunoSEQ multiplex PCR; TCRdb keeps in-frame clones, though not all of them. This table holds 150,000 to 200,000 clones, roughly 90% found once. The data derive from a study of control samples from healthy donors and cancer patients. The germline gives CDR1 SNHLY, CDR2 FYNNEI. Trimming took 8 bases from V and 1 from J, leaving 12 bases between them. The CDR3 sequence is 14 residues long. Sequencing was done on a sample of blood. The rearrangement uses TRBV2 and TRBJ1-5; no reliable D call. This receptor was obtained from a man aged 25-45 years in good health. Here the CDR3 reads CASGKAVSNQPQHF. CDR3 DNA sequence: TGTGCCAGCGGAAAGGCGGTCAGCAATCAGCCCCAGCATTTT.